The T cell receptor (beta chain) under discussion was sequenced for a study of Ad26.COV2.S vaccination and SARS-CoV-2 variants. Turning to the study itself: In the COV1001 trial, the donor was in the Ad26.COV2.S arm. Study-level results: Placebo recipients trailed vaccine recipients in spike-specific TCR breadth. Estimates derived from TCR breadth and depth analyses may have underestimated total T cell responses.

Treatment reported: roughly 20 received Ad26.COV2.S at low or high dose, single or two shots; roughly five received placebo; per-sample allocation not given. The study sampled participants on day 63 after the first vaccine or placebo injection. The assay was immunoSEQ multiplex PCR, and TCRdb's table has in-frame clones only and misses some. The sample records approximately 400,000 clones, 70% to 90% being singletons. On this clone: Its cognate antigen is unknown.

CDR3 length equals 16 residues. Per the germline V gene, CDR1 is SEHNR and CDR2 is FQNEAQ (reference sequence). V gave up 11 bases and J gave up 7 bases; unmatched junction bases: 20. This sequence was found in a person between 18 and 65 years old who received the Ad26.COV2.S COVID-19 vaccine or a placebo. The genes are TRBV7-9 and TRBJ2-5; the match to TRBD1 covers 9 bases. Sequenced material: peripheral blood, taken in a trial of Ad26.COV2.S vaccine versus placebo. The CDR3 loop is CASSPSGTGPSGTQYF. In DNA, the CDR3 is TGTGCCTCGTCACCTTCCGGGACAGGGCCCTCTGGGACCCAGTACTTC.